Shown below are 5 T cell receptor beta chains from a single sample sequenced in a study of CD8+ T cells in alopecia areata. Treatment specified: oral pan-JAK inhibitor, 5-10 mg twice daily. Reverse transcription of extracted RNA yielded cDNA, which provided the sequencing template. Repertoires were generated with immunoSEQ multiplex PCR, while TCRdb's copy carries only in-frame clones and drops some. The sample yields about 110,000 clones, 56% seen once. Material: CD4+ T cells sorted from blood, obtained at week 24, from a patient treated with tofacitinib. These TCRs come from a human donor with alopecia areata.

The chain uses TRBV7-2 and TRBJ2-1; D unresolved. V lost 5 bases and J lost 1, with 15 bases in between. Germline V CDR1 and CDR2: SGHTA, FQGNSA. This CDR3 contains 16 residues. CDR3 nucleotide sequence: TGTGCCAGCAGCCCCCTCCGAGGATTATCCTACAATGAGCAGTTCTTC. The encoded protein is CASSPLRGLSYNEQFF.

The gene calls are TRBV10-3 and TRBJ2-3, with D perhaps TRBD1 (6 bases). The length of the CDR3 is 15 residues. V was pared by 4 bases and J by 8 bases, with 19 bases between. Per germline, CDR1 ENHRY and CDR2 SYGVKD. CDR3: CAISVGGPLPGTQYF. DNA for the CDR3: TGTGCCATCAGTGTTGGGGGCCCACTGCCGGGTACGCAGTATTTT.

The rearrangement uses TRBV6-6 and TRBJ2-3; 13 bases agree with TRBD2. The CDR3 runs 16 residues. Germline assignment: CDR1 MNHNY and CDR2 SVGAGI (reference sequence). V lost 4 bases to trimming and J lost 4 bases; unmatched junction nucleotides: 5. Here the CDR3 reads CASSFPTSGGPDTQYF. The CDR3 coding sequence is TGTGCCAGCAGTTTCCCGACTAGCGGGGGGCCAGATACGCAGTATTTT.

The genes are TRBV30 and TRBJ2-5, with D tentatively TRBD1 (6 bases). In germline, CDR1 is GTSNPN, CDR2 SVGIG (reference sequence). The germline V and J ends were trimmed by 3 bases and 9 bases, with 17 bases remaining between them. The CDR3 sequence is 13 residues long. The CDR3 DNA reads as TGTGCCTGGAGCCGACAGCGGACAGCGGCCCAGTACTTC. Protein: CAWSRQRTAAQYF.

The chain combines TRBV5-1 with TRBJ2-7, with a tentative D call TRBD1 (5 bases). CDR1 and CDR2 from the germline V gene are SGHRS and YFSETQ. The CDR3 contains 13 residues. V lost 0 bases and J 3 bases, leaving 7 bases between the germline ends. CDR3 sequence reads: CASSLEGFYEQYF. As DNA, the CDR3 is TGCGCCAGCAGCTTGGAGGGGTTCTACGAGCAGTACTTC.